This entry is about one TCR beta chain. Germline V gene sequence: CDR1 MNHEY, CDR2 SVGEGT. Germline trimming cut 6 bases from V and 1 base from J; bases unmatched to any gene: 3. CDR3 length: 14 residues. The source of the sample is a study of blood T cell repertoires in COVID-19. Only in-frame clones appear in the TCRdb table, and some are missing; sequencing was by immunoSEQ multiplex PCR. The repertoire includes around 140,000 clones, more than 75% of them detected once, and roughly 4.9% sits in the top ten. This sequence was found in a human donor in a cohort sampled during active COVID-19. The specimen sequenced was peripheral blood. V is TRBV6-2 or TRBV6-3 and J is TRBJ2-7; 10 bases are a match to TRBD2. This CDR3 is CASSRTSGSYEQYV. CDR3 in DNA: TGTGCCAGCAGCAGGACTAGCGGATCCTACGAGCAGTACGTC.